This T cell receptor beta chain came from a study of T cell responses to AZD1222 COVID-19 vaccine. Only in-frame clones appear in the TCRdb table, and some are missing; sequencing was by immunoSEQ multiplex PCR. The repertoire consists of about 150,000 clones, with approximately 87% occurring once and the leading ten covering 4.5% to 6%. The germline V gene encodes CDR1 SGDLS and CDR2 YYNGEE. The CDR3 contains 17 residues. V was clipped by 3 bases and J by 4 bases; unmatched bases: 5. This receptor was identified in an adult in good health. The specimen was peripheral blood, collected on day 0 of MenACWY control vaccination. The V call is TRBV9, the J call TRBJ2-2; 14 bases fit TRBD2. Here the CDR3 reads CASSAGLAGVSTGELFF. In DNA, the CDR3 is TGTGCCAGCAGCGCGGGACTAGCGGGAGTAAGCACCGGGGAGCTGTTTTTT. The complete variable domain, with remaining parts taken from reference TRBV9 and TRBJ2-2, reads DSGVTQTPKHLITATGQRVTLRCSPRSGDLSVYWYQQSLDQGLQFLIQYYNGEERAKGNILERFSAQQFPDLHSELNLSSLELGDSALYFCASSAGLAGVSTGELFFGEGSRLTVL.